This T cell receptor beta chain was captured by sequencing in a study of blood T cell repertoires in COVID-19 (TCRdb year 2020). About the full investigation: Samples covering the acute and convalescent phases of COVID-19 were provided by collaborators in the United States, Italy and Spain. Samples came from the ongoing ImmuneRACE study (first 160 participants) plus 1,254 subjects from 6 global collaborators. Deeply sampled blood TCRbeta repertoires from subjects exposed to, actively infected with, or recovered from COVID-19 were included in the dataset. A de-identified subject ID, COVID-19 status, age in years and sex were almost always included in the sample metadata. HLA class I and class II types, where available, came from metadata supplied by the sample provider rather than from assay-based typing. The material from the prospective study consisted of cDNA or gDNA derived from T cells, B-cell-depleted T cells, or PBMCs. The repertoires were released in a freely available public database meant as a resource for research on the immune response to SARS-CoV-2. Results the study describes overall, beyond this receptor: The quantity of clinical and demographic metadata differed by source and by participant and was supplied without curation.

TCRbeta CDR3 regions were amplified from genomic DNA by means of the immunoSEQ Assay, a bias-controlled multiplex PCR. The paper's data handling went like this. Nucleated cell counts per sample were estimated from amplification of reference gene primers within the assay. To quantify the absolute abundance of each unique TCRbeta CDR3 rearrangement, sequence reads were collapsed and filtered. Productive Simpson clonality was computed per sample as the square root of Simpson's diversity index over productive rearrangements. TCRdb's version of the immuneACCESS table is confined to in-frame rearrangements and falls short of the full clone set. An unresolved V gene accounts for under half of the shortfall where checked; the remainder is of unknown origin. V, J and clone size derive from that table, while D and trimming were established from the DNA sequence. The sample table records about 420,000 clones; 70% to 90% of these occur just once. The top ten clonotypes cover 0.7% to 1% of the sample.

A note on this clone: Its antigen has not been determined. Within one base of it there is no much larger clone, and no base qualities were kept.

One collaborating source in Seattle enrolled patients during active infection and followed them longitudinally through the course of disease. The collaborating institutions used their own protocols to collect whole blood in K2EDTA tubes. For TCRbeta analysis, collaborators shipped samples in one of three forms: frozen whole blood, isolated PBMCs, or DNA extracted from either of those sample types. This TCR was recovered from a man between 18 and 29 years old with COVID-19, enrolled during active disease. The sample comprised peripheral blood.

The sequence in DNA is TGCAGTGCTAGAGTGGCCGAGACCCAGTACTTC. It specifies CSARVAETQYF. The sequence is built from TRBV20-1 and TRBJ2-5; the D gene assignment is ambiguous. Measured from the cysteine to the phenylalanine, the CDR3 is 11 residues long. Only CDR3 DNA is held: 33 bases, read in frame from base 1. CDR1 and CDR2 are read off the germline V gene (reference sequence) as DFQATT and SNEGSKA. V gives up 1 base and J gives up 5 bases, and the segment between their germline ends measures 5 bases.